This TCR beta chain is from a study of T cell changes during pregnancy in multiple sclerosis (dated by TCRdb to between 2018 and 2021). With respect to the entire study: The study examined how the T cell repertoire changed over the course of pregnancy in women with multiple sclerosis.

Via the germline V gene, CDR1 is SGHDT and CDR2 YYEEEE. The CDR3, from cysteine to phenylalanine, totals 13 residues. Only the CDR3 part of the read is kept: 39 bases, read in frame from the first base. V and J are truncated by 6 bases and 10 bases respectively, leaving an intervening sequence of 17 bases. Receptor amplification or capture employed the immunoSEQ multiplex PCR assay. TCRdb mirrors the immuneACCESS table, restricted to in-frame sequences. Some clones are absent from its copies; in checked studies, under half trace to an unresolved V gene, and the reason for the others is unknown. This sample comprises approximately 48,000 clones, more than 85% of them detected only once. The ten largest clonotypes hold 9% of the sample. On this clone itself: Its antigen is still unknown. No clone much larger than this one lies a single base away; base qualities are absent.

Sequenced material: CD8+ T cells from peripheral blood mononuclear cells, taken after pregnancy. The TCR comes from a female donor with multiple sclerosis, enrolled in a pregnancy study. The rearrangement combines TRBV5-6 with TRBJ2-1; possibly the D gene is TRBD2, per 5 matching bases. For the CDR3, the sequence is CASNPIDGEEQFF. DNA sequence: TGTGCCAGCAACCCTATTGACGGGGAGGAGCAGTTCTTC.